A selection of T cell receptor beta chains follows, all from one sample in a study of shared clonotypes between healthy human individuals. The assay was immunoSEQ multiplex PCR, and TCRdb's table has in-frame clones only and misses some. The profile shows some 2.1 million clones, 93% of them singletons. Sequenced input: naive CD8+ T cells from PBMCs. Receptors originate from a man aged 18 to 30 in good health. Some clones in this sample may be carry-over from other donors' samples. The CDR3 runs from the conserved cysteine through the conserved F or W. The D gene is left open where the match is weak. The size field is filled for only some rows; it gives once, few, many or a size class.

size,J,D,V,DNA,CDR3
NA,TRBJ1-2,NA,TRBV28,TGTGCCAGCAGTTTGGTGGGGAGGAACTATGGCTACACCTTC,CASSLVGRNYGYTF
NA,TRBJ2-7,TRBD2,TRBV2,TGTGCCAGCAGTGAAGGGACTAGCGGGAGTTACGAGCAGTACTTC,CASSEGTSGSYEQYF
NA,TRBJ1-1,NA,TRBV11-2,TGTGCCAGCAGCTTAGATATTATGAACACTGAAGCTTTCTTT,CASSLDIMNTEAFF
NA,TRBJ1-1,TRBD1,TRBV9,TGTGCCAGCAGCGCGTCCTTCAGACAGGGGCTGAACACTGAAGCTTTCTTT,CASSASFRQGLNTEAFF
NA,TRBJ2-1,NA,TRBV9,TGTGCCAGCAGCGTAGTCCCGAAGGATGAGCAGTTCTTC,CASSVVPKDEQFF
once,TRBJ2-5,NA,TRBV6-5,TGTGCCAGCAGCTGGGGTCCCCTCGGGTTGGAGACCCAGTACTTC,CASSWGPLGLETQYF
few,TRBJ2-7,NA,TRBV11-2,TGTGCCAGCAGCTTAGGAGGGAGCTCCTACGAGCAGTACTTC,CASSLGGSSYEQYF
NA,TRBJ2-1,NA,TRBV27,TGTGCCAGCAGTTTATTCCGAAGGGATGAGCAGTTCTTC,CASSLFRRDEQFF
NA,TRBJ1-2,NA,TRBV10-3,TGTGCCATCAGTGTGGCCCTGTTAGCGTTGTCTAACTATGGCTACACCTTC,CAISVALLALSNYGYTF
NA,TRBJ2-7,TRBD1,TRBV19,TGTGCCAGTAGTGTAGCCGGGACAGGGGTACACGAGCAGTACTTC,CASSVAGTGVHEQYF
NA,TRBJ1-2,TRBD1,TRBV29-1,TGCAGCGTGCCGGGACAGGGGAGGGATGGCTACACCTTC,CSVPGQGRDGYTF
NA,TRBJ2-1,NA,TRBV4-3,TGCGCCAGCAGCCAAGTGCAGAGGGGTGAGCAGTTCTTC,CASSQVQRGEQFF
NA,TRBJ1-2,NA,TRBV11-2,TGTGCCAGCAGCTTAGGAGGGGTTAATGGCTACACCTTC,CASSLGGVNGYTF
NA,TRBJ1-2,TRBD1,TRBV6-1,TGTGCCAGCAGGGAGGACAGGCGAAACTATGGCTACACCTTC,CASREDRRNYGYTF
NA,TRBJ2-7,TRBD2,TRBV7-9,TGTGCCAGCAGCTTGTTGACTAGCGCGATCCCCTACGAGCAGTACTTC,CASSLLTSAIPYEQYF
NA,TRBJ2-7,TRBD2,TRBV7-9,TGTGCCAGCAGCTTAGTTATCGGCGGGAGCGACGACTACGAGCAGTACTTC,CASSLVIGGSDDYEQYF
NA,TRBJ1-1,TRBD1,TRBV7-9,TGTGCCAGCAGCCCACAGACAGGGAGGAACACTGAAGCTTTCTTT,CASSPQTGRNTEAFF
once,TRBJ2-7,TRBD1,TRBV27,TGTGCCAGCAGTCCCTTGACAGGGCTAACCCACTCACCCTACGAGCAGTACTTC,CASSPLTGLTHSPYEQYF
NA,TRBJ2-1,TRBD2,TRBV2,TGTGCCAGCATGGCGGGAGTTAATGAGCAGTTCTTC,CASMAGVNEQFF
NA,TRBJ2-3,NA,TRBV15,TGTGCCACCGGTACCGGGGAGTGGGAGAGGGCAGATACGCAGTATTTT,CATGTGEWERADTQYF
NA,TRBJ2-2,NA,TRBV9,TGTGCCAGCAGCGTAGTCCTCAGTAGGAACACCGGGGAGCTGTTTTTT,CASSVVLSRNTGELFF
NA,TRBJ1-2,TRBD1,TRBV27,TGTGCCAGCAGTTCCGGGACAGGCTGGTATGGCTACACCTTC,CASSSGTGWYGYTF
NA,TRBJ1-1,NA,TRBV4-1,TGCGCCAGCAGCCTCGGGGGGGCAAATGAAGCTTTCTTT,CASSLGGANEAFF
NA,TRBJ2-7,NA,TRBV6-5,TGTGCCAGCAGTTTCAGAGGACCGATCTACGAGCAGTACTTC,CASSFRGPIYEQYF
NA,TRBJ2-3,TRBD2,TRBV30,TGTGCCTGGAGTGTACGCCTAGCGGGAGGCGCAGATACGCAGTATTTT,CAWSVRLAGGADTQYF
once,TRBJ2-5,NA,TRBV19,TGTGCCAGTAGTATTGCAACTATCGGAGAGACCCAGTACTTC,CASSIATIGETQYF
NA,TRBJ2-3,NA,TRBV4-2,TGTGCCAGCAGCCAAGTATCTGGGGCTCGAGGAGATACGCAGTATTTT,CASSQVSGARGDTQYF
once,TRBJ1-2,TRBD1,TRBV28,TGTGCCAGCAGTTTCTTCCCCGTAGAGGGGGCAGCTAACTATGGCTACACCTTC,CASSFFPVEGAANYGYTF
NA,TRBJ1-5,NA,TRBV7-2,TGTGCCAGCAGCTTTCATGGGGCTGGCGGCAGGGGTAGCAATCAGCCCCAGCATTTT,CASSFHGAGGRGSNQPQHF
NA,TRBJ2-1,NA,TRBV27,TGTGCCAGCAGTTTATCACGTGGGAACAATGAGCAGTTCTTC,CASSLSRGNNEQFF
NA,TRBJ2-1,TRBD2,TRBV7-9,TGTGCCAGCAGCCCGCGGGGTGTGGCGGGAGGGCTTTACAATGAGCAGTTCTTC,CASSPRGVAGGLYNEQFF
NA,TRBJ2-7,NA,TRBV27,TGTGCCAGCAGTTCGTATATCCCCGGGGGTCCCTCCTACGAGCAGTACTTC,CASSSYIPGGPSYEQYF
NA,TRBJ2-7,NA,TRBV30,TGTGCCTGGGTAGGGGAGAAAGGTTACGAGCAGTACTTC,CAWVGEKGYEQYF
NA,TRBJ2-5,TRBD2,TRBV2,TGTGCCAGCAGTCTCCTAGCGGGAAGGGTAGAGACCCAGTACTTC,CASSLLAGRVETQYF
once,TRBJ1-1,TRBD1,TRBV19,TGTGCCAGTAGTACCGGACAGGGGCCGCTAAACACTGAAGCTTTCTTT,CASSTGQGPLNTEAFF
once,TRBJ2-7,NA,TRBV7-9,TGTGCCAGCAGCTTAGATGGGCAAGGCGAGCAGTACTTC,CASSLDGQGEQYF